The rows below give T cell receptor beta chains drawn from one sample of a study of identifying expanded T cells in peripheral blood. Using immunoSEQ multiplex PCR, the repertoire was profiled, and TCRdb retains in-frame clones only, with some absent. The profile covers 70,000 to 100,000 clones, with around nine tenths appearing a single time and under 20% taken by the ten largest. Sequencing used blood. These receptors came from a person between 18 and 70 years old in good health. CDR3s include the opening cysteine and the closing phenylalanine or tryptophan. Only some rows state a clone size, as once, few, many or a class for expanded clones.

cdr3_length clone_size v_call cdr3_aa
14 - TRBV11-2 CASSPNLAWETQYF
16 - TRBV30 CAWRGGTVGLMFGYTF
17 - TRBV4-3 CASSQGQGDRQGEKLFF
16 few TRBV4-3 CASSQDGASGAETQYF
13 - TRBV9 CASSPGTGGEQYF
14 - TRBV7-6 CASSLSDGGYGYTF
16 - TRBV6-4 CASSDSASGGTDTQYF
13 - TRBV18 CASSPGGDTEAFF
14 many TRBV6-4 CASSASGGADTQYF
14 - TRBV5-4 CASSRLAGGNEQFF
14 once TRBV28 CASSSTGTNTEAFF
13 - TRBV6-5 CASSYSRATEAFF
15 - TRBV7-8 CASSLANWWSGGYTF
15 - TRBV11-3 CASSLGLAWNNEQFF
15 - TRBV4-2 CASSQDLRDLYEQYF
11 - TRBV20-1 CSAPTRTEAFF
13 once TRBV2 CASSDRGLLGYTF
16 - TRBV4-2 CASSQDLRREVSGYTF
14 few TRBV30 CAWNIGGLTAEAFF
18 - TRBV12-5 CASGLVVDGSPSTDTQYF
13 - TRBV10-3 CATRDRENYGYTF
13 - TRBV6-5 CASTEQGSHGYTF
14 - TRBV21-1 CASSKMRALETQYF
15 - TRBV27 CASSPEPGRTYGYTF
16 - TRBV18 CASSSQTLLAKNIQYF
16 few TRBV6-4 CASSGTGTGGINEQFF
13 - TRBV7-9 CASSPGGNQPQHF
19 - TRBV5-1 CASSLEDGLAGGVGETQYF
13 - TRBV6-5 CASSEPDRGKLFF
20 - TRBV4-3 CASSPSGLAGGKAFTDTQYF
16 - TRBV2 CASTGAGRTTNEKLFF
9 - TRBV6-5 CASGHGDTF
13 - TRBV7-9 CASSGAGANVLTF
13 - TRBV4-3 CASSQRLDNEQFF
15 once TRBV5-1 CARSGLLSGDSPLHF
14 - TRBV10-3 CAISEVLRDYGYTF
15 once TRBV9 CASSGSTGDTDTQYF
13 - TRBV6-6 CASKEGGLPEQFF
14 - TRBV7-6 CASSLGQRNTEAFF
15 - TRBV4-1 CASSQSRQGTDTQYF
15 few TRBV28 CASSLLGTGSYGYTF
16 - TRBV25-1 CASSESRGGRSETQYF
14 - TRBV6-1 CASRGTVDNSPLHF
15 few TRBV7-8 CASSPRGIRGAPLHF
14 few TRBV15 CATSYGRDHNEQFF